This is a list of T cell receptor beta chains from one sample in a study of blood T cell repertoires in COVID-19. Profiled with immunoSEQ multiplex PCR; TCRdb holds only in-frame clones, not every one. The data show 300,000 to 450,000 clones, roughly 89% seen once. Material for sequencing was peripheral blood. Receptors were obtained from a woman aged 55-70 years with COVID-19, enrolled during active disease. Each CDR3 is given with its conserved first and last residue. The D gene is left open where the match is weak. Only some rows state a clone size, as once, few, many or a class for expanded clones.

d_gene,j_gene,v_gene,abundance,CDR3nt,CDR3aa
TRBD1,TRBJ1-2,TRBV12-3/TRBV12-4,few,TGTGCCAGCAGTAGACAGGGCTATGGCTACACCTTC,CASSRQGYGYTF
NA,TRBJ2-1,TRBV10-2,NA,TGCGCCAGCAGTGAAAGGGGTCCCAGCTCCTACAATGAGCAGTTCTTC,CASSERGPSSYNEQFF
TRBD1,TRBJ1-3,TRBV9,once,TGTGCCAGCAGCCCCCGGGACAGGGTAAACACCATATATTTT,CASSPRDRVNTIYF
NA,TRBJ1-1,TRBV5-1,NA,TGCGCCAGCAGCTGGGAGGTGGCACCCTGGGGAGACACTGAAGCTTTCTTT,CASSWEVAPWGDTEAFF
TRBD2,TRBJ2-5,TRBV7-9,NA,TGTGCCAGCAGCCTCTGGGGGGGTCAGGAGACCCAGTACTTC,CASSLWGGQETQYF
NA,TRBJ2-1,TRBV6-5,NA,TGTGCCAGCGGAGGCAGTCGGAGCTCCTACAATGAGCAGTTCTTC,CASGGSRSSYNEQFF
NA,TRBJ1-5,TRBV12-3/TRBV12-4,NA,TGTGCCAGCAGTTTAGGCCAGTCTCAGCCCCAGCATTTT,CASSLGQSQPQHF
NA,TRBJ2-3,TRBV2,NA,TGTGCCAGCCGTTTTGTAACTCGCACAGATACGCAGTATTTT,CASRFVTRTDTQYF
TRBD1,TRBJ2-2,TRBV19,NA,TGTGCCAGTGGGTGGACAGGGGGGATCGGGGAGCTGTTTTTT,CASGWTGGIGELFF
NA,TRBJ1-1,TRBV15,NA,TGTGCCACCAGCAGAGACCTAAGACAAGGAACTGAAGCTTTCTTT,CATSRDLRQGTEAFF
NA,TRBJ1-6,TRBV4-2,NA,TGTGCCAGCAGCCAAGGACACTATAATTCACCCCTCCACTTT,CASSQGHYNSPLHF
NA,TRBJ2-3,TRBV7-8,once,TGTGCCAGCAGCTTAAGAGTCATAACAGATACGCAGTATTTT,CASSLRVITDTQYF
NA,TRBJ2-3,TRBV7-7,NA,TGTGCCAGCAGCTTATCTTCTTCTAGAACAGATACGCAGTATTTT,CASSLSSSRTDTQYF
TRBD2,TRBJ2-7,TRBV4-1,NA,TGCGCCAGCAGCCCAGCGGGACTCTCCTACGAGCAGTACTTC,CASSPAGLSYEQYF
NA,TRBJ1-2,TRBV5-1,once,TGCGCCAGCAGCTTGTCGCAGGGAAGTCCCTATGGCTACACCTTC,CASSLSQGSPYGYTF
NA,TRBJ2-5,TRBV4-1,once,TGCGCCAGCAGCCCAGAACAGGGTGGGACGGGGTACTCAGAGACCCAGTACTTC,CASSPEQGGTGYSETQYF
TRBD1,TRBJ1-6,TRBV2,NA,TGTGCCAGCATCGGACAGGGGAGGGTGAATTCACCCCTCCACTTT,CASIGQGRVNSPLHF
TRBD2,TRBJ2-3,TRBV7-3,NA,TGTGCCAGCAGCTTGGTCGGAACTAGCGGGGTGACGCAGTATTTT,CASSLVGTSGVTQYF
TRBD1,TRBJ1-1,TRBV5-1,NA,TGCGCCAGCAGCACGGGACAGGGGGGAATAGAGAACACTGAAGCTTTCTTT,CASSTGQGGIENTEAFF